This T cell receptor (beta chain) was found in a study of cytomegalovirus exposure and HLA in healthy donors. Findings and caveats of the study: The investigators catalogued 150 to 200 TCR beta chains as cytomegalovirus-associated.

Data came from immunoSEQ multiplex PCR; TCRdb stores just in-frame clones and leaves some out. This sample carries tens of thousands of clones, roughly 96% of them seen once, and the ten largest clones take 2% to 2.5%. Turning to this clone: The antigen remains undetermined.

The source of this sequence is a man between 18 and 29 years old in good health and CMV-seronegative. Sequenced sample: PBMCs.

CDR3 sequence reads: CASSLARGNGYTF. The CDR3 nucleotides are TGTGCCAGCAGCTTGGCGAGAGGAAATGGCTACACCTTC. This rearrangement joins TRBV5-6 to TRBJ1-2; no firm D call. This CDR3 comprises 13 residues. Germline-derived CDR1 and CDR2 are SGHDT and YYEEEE. V lost 0 bases, J lost 6 bases, and 9 bases lay in between.